This TCR beta chain was found in a study of HIV-infected children after antiretroviral therapy interruption (dated by TCRdb to the late 2010s). About the full investigation: The study included eight children, four on planned treatment interruption and four on continuous treatment, and all eight had a CD4+ count above 500 and a viral load below 50 copies/ml. The interruption group had a median age of roughly 8.9 years, and the continuous treatment group had a median age of roughly 8 years. Exposure to EBV and CMV had been recorded for most participating children. For the interruption arm, samples were taken at week 0, at week 12, at the end of interruption (week 24 or 48), and roughly 3 years after the study ended. For the continuous-treatment arm, samples from the corresponding weeks 0, 48 and 150 were analyzed. TCR repertoires were compared between children on planned treatment interruption and children on continuous antiretroviral treatment, alongside thymic output measurements. Overall study outcomes, separate from this receptor: An increase in the naive CD4+ Gini coefficient was observed by the end of treatment interruption, suggesting clonal expansion, and a return to baseline was observed by 3 years. The small number of patients is a limitation, and caution is needed when interpreting the data. In the naive CD4+ repertoires of PTI patients, CDR3 sharing between time points dropped after the start of interruption, while many sequences were shared between the end of interruption and 3 years later. Minor non-naive CD45RA+ populations such as EMRA or stem memory cells might have been included among the sorted CD45RA+ naive cells.

This sample's treatment or condition label indicates: PENTA 11 planned treatment interruption arm or continuous ART arm. The participants, all children from the United Kingdom aged 2 to 15 years, had been on at least three-drug ART for a minimum of 24 weeks. Cryopreserved PBMCs containing at least 5 million viable cells were needed, and several candidate patients were excluded because their viable PBMC yield was low. Using a FACSAria III cell sorter, naive CD4+ CD45RA+ CD45RO- T cells were FACS-sorted out of thawed PBMCs. Sorted cells were fixed, and RNA was extracted using the RNeasy FFPE kit followed by the RNeasy Micro kit. Details on this clonotype: It lacks a known antigen. Per-base qualities were not stored, and no clone one base away is much larger.

The receptor library was made with 3' RACE. TCR libraries were built from RNA using a 3' RACE protocol with unique molecular identifiers to correct PCR amplification bias. Amplicon libraries were pooled in groups of up to 12 and sequenced on an Illumina MiSeq using v2 2x250 paired-end chemistry. The original pipeline was this. Reads were processed with Decombinator for assignment of V and J genes and CDR3, and barcode-based correction of errors and PCR bias was applied. Repertoires were subsampled to equal depth before Gini coefficient calculation using the R ineq package. Three approaches were used to assess CDR3 similarity: GLIPH, Hamming distance and a shared triplet metric. TCRdb redid the processing of the public reads, applying fastp at Q25 and MiXCR, and retained in-frame beta chains. Under each unique CDR3 protein, matching rows form one entry showing the most common genes and DNA. TCRdb, not the authors, supplied the V and J calls. A total of fewer than 100,000 distinct CDR3 sequences appear in this sample, under 8% of them only once. Of the sample, 0.85% to 1.2% is held by the ten largest clones.

The germline V gene sets CDR1 to WSHSY and CDR2 to SAAADI. V was cut back by 3 bases and J by 0 bases, leaving a gap of 11 bases between them. Taken from cysteine to phenylalanine, the CDR3 has 15 residues. Only CDR3 DNA remains: 45 bases, in frame from the first base. The material sequenced was CD45RA+ CD4+ T cells from PBMCs, pooled from several time points, taken from a donor given antiretroviral therapy, either interrupted or continuous. Sample cell subset or site, as interpreted from the label and publication: naive CD4+ CD45RA+ CD45RO- T cells. The chain links TRBV10-2 with TRBJ1-1; no D gene is confidently identified. This receptor was identified in a pool of human donors with HIV. The CDR3 sequence is CASSDSPAMNTEAFF. The DNA sequence is as follows: TGCGCCAGCAGTGATTCCCCTGCTATGAACACTGAAGCTTTCTTT.